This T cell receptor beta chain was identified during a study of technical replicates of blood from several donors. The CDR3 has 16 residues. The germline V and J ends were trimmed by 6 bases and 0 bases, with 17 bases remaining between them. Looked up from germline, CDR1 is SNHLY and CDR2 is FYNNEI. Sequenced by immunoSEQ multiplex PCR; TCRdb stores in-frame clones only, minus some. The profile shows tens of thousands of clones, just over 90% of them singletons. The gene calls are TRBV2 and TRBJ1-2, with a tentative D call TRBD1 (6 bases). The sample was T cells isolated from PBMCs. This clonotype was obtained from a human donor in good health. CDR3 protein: CASRAQGRGANYGYTF. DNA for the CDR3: TGTGCCAGCAGGGCACAGGGTCGAGGGGCTAACTATGGCTACACCTTC.